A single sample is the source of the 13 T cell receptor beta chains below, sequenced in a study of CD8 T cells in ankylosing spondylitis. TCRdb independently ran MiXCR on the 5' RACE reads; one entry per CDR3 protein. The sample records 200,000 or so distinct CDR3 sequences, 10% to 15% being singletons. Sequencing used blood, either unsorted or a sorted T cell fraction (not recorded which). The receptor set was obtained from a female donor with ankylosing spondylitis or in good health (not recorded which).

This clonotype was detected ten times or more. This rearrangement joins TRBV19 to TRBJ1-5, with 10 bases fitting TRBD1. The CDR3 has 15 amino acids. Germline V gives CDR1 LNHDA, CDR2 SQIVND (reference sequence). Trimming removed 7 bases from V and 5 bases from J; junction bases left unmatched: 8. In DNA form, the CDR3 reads TGTGCCAGTACGACTGGACAGGGGGTTCATCAGCCCCAGCATTTT. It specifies CASTTGQGVHQPQHF.

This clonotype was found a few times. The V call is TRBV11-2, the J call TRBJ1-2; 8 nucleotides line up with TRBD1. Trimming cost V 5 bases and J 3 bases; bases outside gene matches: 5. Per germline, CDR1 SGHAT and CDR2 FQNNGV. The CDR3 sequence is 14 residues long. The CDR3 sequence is CASSQGAGDYGYTF. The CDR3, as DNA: TGTGCCAGCAGCCAGGGGGCAGGGGACTATGGCTACACCTTC.

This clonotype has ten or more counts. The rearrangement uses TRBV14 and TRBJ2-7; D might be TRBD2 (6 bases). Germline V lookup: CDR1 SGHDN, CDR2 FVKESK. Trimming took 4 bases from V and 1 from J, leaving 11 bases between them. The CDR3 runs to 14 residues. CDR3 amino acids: CASSPGLFSYEQYF. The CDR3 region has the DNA TGTGCCAGCAGCCCAGGACTATTTTCCTACGAGCAGTACTTC. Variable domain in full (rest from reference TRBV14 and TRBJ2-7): EAGVTQFPSHSVIEKGQTVTLRCDPISGHDNLYWYRRVMGKEIKFLLHFVKESKQDESGMPNNRFLAERTGGTYSTLKVQPAELEDSGVYFCASSPGLFSYEQYFGPGTRLTVT.

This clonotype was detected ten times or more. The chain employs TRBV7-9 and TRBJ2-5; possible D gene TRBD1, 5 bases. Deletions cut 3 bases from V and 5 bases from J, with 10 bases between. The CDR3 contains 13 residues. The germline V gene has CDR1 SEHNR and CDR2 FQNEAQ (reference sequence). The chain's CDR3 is CASSFATGETQYF. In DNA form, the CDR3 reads TGTGCCAGCAGCTTCGCAACAGGCGAGACCCAGTACTTC.

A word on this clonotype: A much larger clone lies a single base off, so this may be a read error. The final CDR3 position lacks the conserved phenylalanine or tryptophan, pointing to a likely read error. The CDR3 sequence: CASSLATDEKLFS. In nucleotides, the CDR3 is TGTGCCAGCAGTTTGGCAACGGATGAAAAACTGTTTTCT. V usage is TRBV12-3 or TRBV12-4 and J usage is TRBJ1-4; no definite D call. The length of the CDR3 is 13 residues. V lost 3 bases and J lost 6, with 8 bases in between.

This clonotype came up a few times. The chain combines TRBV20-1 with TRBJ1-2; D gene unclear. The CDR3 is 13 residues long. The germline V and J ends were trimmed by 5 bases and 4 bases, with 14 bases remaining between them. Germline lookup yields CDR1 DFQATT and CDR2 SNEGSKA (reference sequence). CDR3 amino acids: CSAPLLAGYGYTF. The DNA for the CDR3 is TGCAGTGCTCCCCTCCTCGCTGGCTATGGCTACACCTTC.

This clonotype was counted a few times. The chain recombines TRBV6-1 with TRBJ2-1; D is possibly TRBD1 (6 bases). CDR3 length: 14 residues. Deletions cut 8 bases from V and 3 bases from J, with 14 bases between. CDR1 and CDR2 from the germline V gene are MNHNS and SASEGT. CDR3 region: CASPDSGDYNEQFF. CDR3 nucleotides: TGTGCCAGCCCGGACAGTGGTGACTACAATGAGCAGTTCTTC.

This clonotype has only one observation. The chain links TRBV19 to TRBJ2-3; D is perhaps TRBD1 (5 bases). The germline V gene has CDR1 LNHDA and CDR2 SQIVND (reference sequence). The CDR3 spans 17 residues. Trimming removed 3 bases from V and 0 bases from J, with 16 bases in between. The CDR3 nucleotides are TGTGCCAGTAGTATTGGGGCCCAACGCCGTAGCACAGATACGCAGTATTTT. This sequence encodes CASSIGAQRRSTDTQYF.

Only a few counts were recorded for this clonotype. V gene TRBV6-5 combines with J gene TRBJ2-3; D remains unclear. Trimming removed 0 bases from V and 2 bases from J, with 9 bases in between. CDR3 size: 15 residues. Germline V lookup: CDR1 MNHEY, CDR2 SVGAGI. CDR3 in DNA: TGTGCCAGCAGTTACTCCCCCGGTGTCACAGATACGCAGTATTTT. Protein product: CASSYSPGVTDTQYF.

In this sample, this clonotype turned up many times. The CDR3 protein is CASSQVLAGSTDTQYF. CDR3 DNA sequence: TGCGCCAGCAGCCAAGTATTAGCGGGGAGCACAGATACGCAGTATTTT. The chain carries TRBV4-3 and TRBJ2-3; 8 nucleotides agree with TRBD2. The CDR3 is 16 amino acids. V shed 1 base and J 0 bases; nucleotides not matched to a gene: 3. From germline, CDR1 is LGHNA and CDR2 YSLEER.

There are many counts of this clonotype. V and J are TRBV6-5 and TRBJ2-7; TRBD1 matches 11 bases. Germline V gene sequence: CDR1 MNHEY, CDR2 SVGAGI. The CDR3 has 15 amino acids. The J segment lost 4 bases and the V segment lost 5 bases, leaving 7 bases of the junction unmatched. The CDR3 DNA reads TGTGCCAGCAGTAACCCGGGACAGGGGGTTTACGAGCAGTACTTC. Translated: CASSNPGQGVYEQYF.

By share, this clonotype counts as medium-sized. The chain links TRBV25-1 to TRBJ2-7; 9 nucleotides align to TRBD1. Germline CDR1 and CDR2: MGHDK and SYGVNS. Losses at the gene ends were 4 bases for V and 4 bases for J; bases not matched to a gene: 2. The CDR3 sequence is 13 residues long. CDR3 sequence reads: CASSVDRGYEQYF. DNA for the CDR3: TGTGCCAGCAGTGTGGACAGGGGATACGAGCAGTACTTC.

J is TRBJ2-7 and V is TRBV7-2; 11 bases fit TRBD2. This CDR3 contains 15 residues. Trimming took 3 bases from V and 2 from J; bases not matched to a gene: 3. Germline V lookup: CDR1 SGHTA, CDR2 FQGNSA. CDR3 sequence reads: CASSFRLAGTYEQYF. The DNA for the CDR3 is TGTGCCAGCAGCTTCCGACTAGCGGGGACCTACGAGCAGTACTTC. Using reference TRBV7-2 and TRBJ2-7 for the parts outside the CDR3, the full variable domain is GAGVSQSPSNKVTEKGKDVELRCDPISGHTALYWYRQSLGQGLEFLIYFQGNSAPDKSGLPSDRFSAERTGGSVSTLTIQRTQQEDSAVYLCASSFRLAGTYEQYFGPGTRLTVT.